What follows describes a single T cell receptor beta chain. Its antigen remains unidentified. No base qualities exist here, and no much larger clone lies one base off it. TCRbeta CDR3 regions were amplified from genomic DNA by means of the immunoSEQ Assay, a bias-controlled multiplex PCR. For the original study's pipeline: The number of nucleated cells in each sample was estimated by amplification of reference gene primers within the assay. To quantify the absolute abundance of each unique TCRbeta CDR3 rearrangement, sequence reads were collapsed and filtered. For each sample, productive Simpson clonality was calculated as the square root of Simpson's diversity index over productive rearrangements. In its TCRdb copy, this immuneACCESS table keeps in-frame sequences only and misses some clones. Where compared with another copy, unresolved V genes explain less than half of these, and the others have no known cause. The V and J calls and clone size are taken from that table; D and trimming were inferred from the DNA. Across this sample there are under 350,000 clones, with about 88% seen only once. The ten largest clonotypes hold 2.6% of the sample.

Reading the germline V gene (reference sequence) gives CDR1 GTSNPN and CDR2 SVGIG. Reading from cysteine to phenylalanine, the CDR3 counts 12 amino acids. Solely the CDR3 DNA is kept, with 36 bases framed from the first base. V is reduced by 6 bases and J by 4 bases, leaving a spacing of 12 bases between them. This specimen belongs to a study of blood T cell repertoires in COVID-19 (dated by TCRdb to about 2020). Regarding the study in general: Samples covering the acute and convalescent phases of COVID-19 were provided by collaborators in the United States, Italy and Spain. HLA class I and class II types, where available, came from metadata supplied by the sample provider rather than from assay-based typing. The prospective study material was composed of cDNA or gDNA derived from T cells, B-cell-depleted T cells, or PBMCs. Subjects who had been exposed to COVID-19, were actively infected with it, or had recovered from it provided the deeply sampled blood TCRbeta repertoires that made up the dataset. The repertoires were released in a freely available public database intended as a resource for research on the immune response to SARS-CoV-2. The sample metadata nearly always contained a de-identified subject ID, COVID-19 status, age in years and sex. Samples were obtained from the ongoing ImmuneRACE study (first 160 participants) and from over 1,000 subjects provided by 6 global collaborators.

Participants in the prospective study were aged roughly 18 to 90 years, lived in 24 United States geographic areas, and enrolled through a virtual design. Cohort assignment in the prospective study relied on participant-reported clinical history from a screening survey and a study questionnaire. Recovered participants in ImmuneRACE Cohort 3 were defined as having two consecutive negative NP/OP PCR tests, clearance from a healthcare professional, or resolution of symptoms. In the prospective study, whole blood, serum and a nasopharyngeal or oropharyngeal swab were collected from each participant by mobile phlebotomists. Prospective study participants could optionally give additional blood draws and questionnaires over a roughly 2-month period. Before DNA extraction, prospective study blood samples were shipped either frozen or at room temperature. Study-wide findings and limitations: The amount of clinical and demographic metadata varied by source and participant and was provided uncurated.

Material: PBMCs or T cells enriched from blood (not recorded which). The chain employs TRBV30 and TRBJ1-1; tentative D gene TRBD1, with 6 bases matching. The sequence was collected from a man aged 55 to 69 who had recovered from COVID-19. At the DNA level, the sequence is TGTGCCTGCTACAGGGACCTCACTGAAGCTTTCTTT. The translation is CACYRDLTEAFF. Joined to the reference TRBV30 and TRBJ1-1 proteins, this CDR3 gives the full variable domain: SQTIHQWPATLVQPVGSPLSLECTVEGTSNPNLYWYRQAAGRGLQLLFYSVGIGQISSEVPQNLSASRPQDRQFILSSKKLLLSDSGFYLCACYRDLTEAFFGQGTRLTVV.